This is a list of T cell receptor beta chains from one sample in a study of graft-versus-host responses after intestinal transplantation. Some clones are missing from TCRdb's copy, which holds only in-frame ones; the method was immunoSEQ multiplex PCR. The sample consists of about 90,000 clones, roughly 90% of them appearing once. No antigens are known for them. The sample here was unstimulated CD8+ T cells sorted from spleen or lymph node cells, taken before intestinal transplant. The receptor set was obtained from a human donor who received an intestinal transplant. Both conserved end residues are part of each CDR3. Each record gives: D gene, V gene, clone size, J gene, CDR3 protein, CDR3 DNA. D genes are given only for firm matches. Rows may omit the clone size; those that give it use once, few, many or a size class.

.	TRBV27	.	TRBJ2-7	CASSLGQGNSYEQYF	TGTGCCAGCAGTTTAGGGCAGGGGAACTCCTACGAGCAGTACTTC
TRBD1	TRBV27	.	TRBJ1-2	CASSLTRTGAGLGGYTF	TGTGCCAGCAGTTTGACAAGAACAGGGGCTGGGTTAGGAGGCTACACCTTC
.	TRBV5-6	.	TRBJ2-1	CASGTNRVGNEQFF	TGTGCCAGCGGAACTAACAGGGTAGGGAATGAGCAGTTCTTC
.	TRBV5-1	.	TRBJ2-1	CASSFYRDSYNEQFF	TGCGCCAGCAGCTTTTACAGGGACTCCTACAATGAGCAGTTCTTC
TRBD2	TRBV7-9	once	TRBJ2-3	CASLGGEWTDTQYF	TGTGCCAGCTTGGGGGGGGAGTGGACAGATACGCAGTATTTT
.	TRBV6-1	.	TRBJ1-5	CASSTGANQPQHF	TGTGCCAGCAGCACAGGAGCCAATCAGCCCCAGCATTTT
.	TRBV9	.	TRBJ2-7	CASSTLAGDNEQYF	TGTGCCAGCAGCACCCTGGCCGGGGACAACGAGCAGTACTTC
.	TRBV13	.	TRBJ1-5	CASSRGNQPQHF	TGTGCCAGCAGCCGAGGCAATCAGCCCCAGCATTTT
.	TRBV29-1	.	TRBJ2-2	CSVRLAAPELFF	TGCAGCGTTCGGCTAGCAGCCCCGGAGCTGTTTTTT
.	TRBV27	.	TRBJ1-2	CASSFLRQVSF	TGTGCCAGCAGTTTTCTCCGACAGGTTTCCTTC
.	TRBV4-1	once	TRBJ1-5	CASSQDRNSHQPQHF	TGCGCCAGCAGCCAAGATCGGAACAGCCATCAGCCCCAGCATTTT
TRBD1	TRBV11-1	.	TRBJ1-2	CASSLGTGLNYGYTF	TGTGCCAGCAGCTTAGGGACAGGACTAAACTATGGCTACACCTTC
.	TRBV12-2	.	TRBJ2-1	CASRLAAGWYNEQFF	TGTGCAAGTCGCTTAGCAGCGGGGTGGTACAATGAGCAGTTCTTC
TRBD1	TRBV6-1	.	TRBJ2-5	CASSPDRGQETQYF	TGTGCCAGCAGTCCGGACAGGGGGCAGGAGACCCAGTACTTC
.	TRBV25-1	few	TRBJ1-6	CASSELSRTSPLHF	TGTGCCAGCAGTGAATTGTCGAGAACCTCACCCCTCCACTTT
TRBD2	TRBV4-1	few	TRBJ2-7	CASSLIAGSSYEQYF	TGCGCCAGCAGCCTTATAGCGGGGAGCTCCTACGAGCAGTACTTC
TRBD1	TRBV6-1	.	TRBJ2-2	CASSRTGPTGELFF	TGTGCCAGCAGTAGGACAGGCCCAACCGGGGAGCTGTTTTTT
.	TRBV14	.	TRBJ1-2	CASSQAGNYGYTF	TGTGCCAGCAGCCAAGCAGGGAACTATGGCTACACCTTC
.	TRBV12-5	.	TRBJ2-3	CASDREFNTDTQYF	TGTGCTAGTGACCGCGAGTTCAACACAGATACGCAGTATTTT
.	TRBV27	.	TRBJ1-3	CASRKGLDSGNTIYF	TGTGCCAGCAGAAAGGGACTCGACTCTGGAAACACCATATATTTT
TRBD1	TRBV5-8	.	TRBJ1-3	CASSRDRASGNTIYF	TGTGCCAGCAGCCGGGACAGGGCATCGGGAAACACCATATATTTT
TRBD1	TRBV10-1	.	TRBJ1-1	CASSESGQGAEAFF	TGCGCCAGCAGTGAGTCGGGACAGGGGGCTGAAGCTTTCTTT
TRBD1	TRBV6-1	once	TRBJ2-2	CASSFEYRGTGELFF	TGTGCCAGCAGTTTCGAGTACAGGGGAACCGGGGAGCTGTTTTTT
.	TRBV19	.	TRBJ1-2	CASSISREGDGYTF	TGTGCCAGTAGTATAAGCAGGGAGGGGGATGGCTACACCTTC
TRBD1	TRBV2	.	TRBJ1-2	CASTPPTGTVEDYGYTF	TGTGCCAGCACGCCTCCTACTGGGACAGTTGAAGACTATGGCTACACCTTC
.	TRBV29-1	.	TRBJ1-2	CSVRTAANYGYTF	TGCAGCGTGCGCACAGCGGCTAACTATGGCTACACCTTC
.	TRBV6-1	.	TRBJ1-1	CASRETGNTEAFF	TGTGCCAGCAGAGAGACAGGGAACACTGAAGCTTTCTTT
TRBD2	TRBV4-3	.	TRBJ2-1	CASSHGGGVNEQFF	TGCGCCAGCAGCCACGGCGGGGGAGTGAATGAGCAGTTCTTC
TRBD1	TRBV19	once	TRBJ1-5	CASSSAGGWNQPQHF	TGTGCCAGTAGTTCCGCAGGGGGGTGGAATCAGCCCCAGCATTTT
TRBD1	TRBV4-3	once	TRBJ1-5	CASSQDRYNEGAQPQHF	TGCGCCAGCAGCCAAGACCGGTATAATGAGGGGGCACAGCCCCAGCATTTT